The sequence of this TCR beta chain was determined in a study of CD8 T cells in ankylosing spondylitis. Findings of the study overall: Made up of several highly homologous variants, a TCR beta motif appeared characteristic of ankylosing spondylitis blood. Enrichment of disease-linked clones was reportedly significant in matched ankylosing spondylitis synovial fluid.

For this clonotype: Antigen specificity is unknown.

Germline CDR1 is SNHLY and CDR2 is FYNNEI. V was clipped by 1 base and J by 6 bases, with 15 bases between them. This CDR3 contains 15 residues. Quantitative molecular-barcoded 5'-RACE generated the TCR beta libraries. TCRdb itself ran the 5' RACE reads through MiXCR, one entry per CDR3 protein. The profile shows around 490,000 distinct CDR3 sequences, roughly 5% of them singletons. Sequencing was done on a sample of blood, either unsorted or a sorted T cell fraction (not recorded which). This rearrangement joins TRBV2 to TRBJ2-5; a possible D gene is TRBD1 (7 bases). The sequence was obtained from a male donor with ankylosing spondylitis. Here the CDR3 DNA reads TGTGCCAGCAGTGAAGACGTGGCAGGGGGGCAGACCCAGTACTTC. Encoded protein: CASSEDVAGGQTQYF.